This T cell receptor (beta chain) was identified in a study of graft-versus-host responses after intestinal transplantation. CFSE-labeled responder cells (approximately 200,000) were plated with approximately 200,000 irradiated, violet-dye-labeled stimulator cells. The responders that had proliferated, CFSE-low CD3+CD4+ and CD3+CD8+ cells, were sorted after the reaction. Clones were sequenced by immunoSEQ multiplex PCR, and TCRdb holds only the in-frame ones, with some missing. The sample contains 15,000 or so clones, roughly 35% of which appear only once. Germline CDR1 and CDR2: GTSNPN and SVGIG (reference sequence). There are 16 residues in the CDR3. V lost 0 bases, J lost 3 bases, and 18 bases lay in between.

The V gene is TRBV30, the J gene TRBJ2-7; D is tentatively TRBD1 or TRBD2 (5 bases each). This receptor was obtained from a human patient who received an intestinal transplant. Sequenced material: alloreactive CD4+ T cells from a mixed lymphocyte reaction culture, taken before intestinal transplant. Stated subset: CFSE-low proliferating T cells sorted from approximately 6-day pre-transplant mixed lymphocyte reaction (GvH or HvG direction). In nucleotides, the CDR3 is TGTGCCTGGAGTGTATTGAGGGGCCAATTCTACTACGAGCAGTACTTC. This codes for CAWSVLRGQFYYEQYF.